These T cell receptor beta chains were read from a single sample in a study of blood T cell repertoires in COVID-19. TCRdb keeps only in-frame clones here, not all; method: immunoSEQ multiplex PCR. The sample lists about 37,000 clones, approximately 88% occurring once. The sequencing sample was made of peripheral blood. The origin of the receptors is a human donor in a cohort sampled during active COVID-19. CDR3s include the opening cysteine and the closing phenylalanine or tryptophan. D genes are given only for firm matches. A clone size is listed for some rows: how often the clone was seen (once, few, many), or a class if it is expanded.

d_gene	v_gene	abundance	j_gene	CDR3aa	CDR3nt
TRBD2	TRBV7-6	once	TRBJ2-1	CASSLLPSGSGEQFF	TGTGCCAGCAGCTTATTGCCTAGCGGGAGTGGTGAGCAGTTCTTC
TRBD2	TRBV30	.	TRBJ2-7	CAWSAGTSGRRPYF	TGTGCCTGGAGTGCTGGGACTAGCGGGAGGAGACCGTACTTC
TRBD1	TRBV6-5	.	TRBJ1-4	CASTGQGTTNEKLFF	TGTGCCAGCACAGGACAGGGAACAACTAATGAAAAACTGTTTTTT
TRBD1	TRBV5-1	few	TRBJ2-2	CASSADRDAGELFF	TGCGCCAGCAGCGCGGACAGGGACGCCGGGGAGCTGTTTTTT
TRBD2	TRBV7-9	.	TRBJ2-5	CASSLVTSAQETQYF	TGTGCCAGCAGCTTGGTGACTAGCGCCCAAGAGACCCAGTACTTC
TRBD1	TRBV29-1	.	TRBJ2-7	CSVRQGAYEQYF	TGCAGCGTCCGACAGGGGGCCTACGAGCAGTACTTC
.	TRBV28	.	TRBJ2-2	CASSLRVYGELFF	TGTGCCAGCAGTTTACGGGTCTACGGGGAGCTGTTTTTT
TRBD2	TRBV30	.	TRBJ2-3	CAWSVGLITDTQYF	TGTGCCTGGAGTGTGGGACTAATCACAGATACGCAGTATTTT
.	TRBV13	.	TRBJ2-3	CASSLETRGKDTQYF	TGTGCCAGCAGCTTAGAAACCCGGGGGAAGGATACGCAGTATTTT
TRBD2	TRBV5-8	.	TRBJ2-3	CASSPTRLAGGTDTQYF	TGTGCCAGCAGCCCCACCAGGTTAGCGGGGGGCACAGATACGCAGTATTTT
.	TRBV6-5	.	TRBJ1-5	CASSTQGGRQPQHF	TGTGCCAGCAGTACCCAGGGAGGTCGGCAGCCCCAGCATTTT
TRBD2	TRBV27	.	TRBJ2-7	CASSLYLAATYEQYF	TGTGCCAGCAGTTTATACCTAGCGGCGACCTACGAGCAGTACTTC
.	TRBV3-1/TRBV3-2	.	TRBJ2-2	CASSQITGELFF	TGTGCCAGCAGTCAGATCACCGGGGAGCTGTTTTTT
.	TRBV9	.	TRBJ1-3	CASSSSGIQENTIYF	TGTGCCAGCAGCTCCTCAGGGATTCAGGAAAACACCATATATTTT
TRBD2	TRBV28	.	TRBJ2-1	CASSLFSSGSFLIEDEQFF	TGTGCCAGCAGTTTATTCTCCAGCGGGAGCTTTCTCATAGAGGATGAGCAGTTCTTC
TRBD2	TRBV10-3	once	TRBJ2-7	CAISGGLAGAIITYEQYF	TGTGCCATCAGTGGAGGACTAGCGGGAGCCATAATCACCTACGAGCAGTACTTC
.	TRBV29-1	.	TRBJ1-2	CSVELYNGYTF	TGCAGCGTCGAATTGTATAATGGCTACACCTTC
TRBD1	TRBV11-2	.	TRBJ1-5	CASSLQGAGNQPQHF	TGTGCCAGCAGCTTACAGGGGGCAGGGAATCAGCCCCAGCATTTT